The clone carrying this TCR beta chain came up a few times. Its matching antigen is unknown. Trimming shortened V by 6 bases and J by 4 bases, and 14 bases separated the two germline ends. CDR3 length equals 14 residues. Per the germline V gene, CDR1 is ENHRY and CDR2 is SYGVKD. Amplification of TCR beta CDR3 regions used RNA as the template. The HTBI primer set was used in a first-round RT-PCR of the TCR CDR3. Each CDR3 protein gets one entry after TCRdb re-called the multiplex PCR reads with MiXCR. The top ten clones hold over 11% of a sample with fewer than 650,000 distinct CDR3 sequences, 14% of them seen once. The sample is drawn from a study of T cells in Graves' hyperthyroidism and ophthalmopathy. Study background: Prior to any treatment, at the point of initial diagnosis, peripheral blood was collected.

General study points: Most clonotypes expanded in thyroid above 0.001 were likewise present in blood. The authors' 13 V-J model separated ophthalmopathy from stable hyperthyroidism. With a median lead of around 5.9 months before onset, the model predicted ophthalmopathy.

Sequencing was carried out using blood. The origin of this receptor is a woman in her forties with Graves' hyperthyroidism. The V call is TRBV10-3, the J call TRBJ2-3; possibly TRBD1 for D (6 bases). CDR3 sequence reads: CAIRGPGVADTQYF. The DNA of the CDR3 is TGTGCCATCAGAGGGCCAGGGGTGGCAGATACGCAGTATTTT.